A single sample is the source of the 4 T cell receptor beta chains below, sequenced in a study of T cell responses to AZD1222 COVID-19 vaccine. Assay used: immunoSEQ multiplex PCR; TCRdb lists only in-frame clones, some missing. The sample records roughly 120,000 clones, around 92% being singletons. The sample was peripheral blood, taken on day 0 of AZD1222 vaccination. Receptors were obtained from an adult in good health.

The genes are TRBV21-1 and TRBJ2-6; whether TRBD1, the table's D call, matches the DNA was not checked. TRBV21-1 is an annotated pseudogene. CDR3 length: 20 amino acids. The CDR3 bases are TGTGCCAGCAGCAAAGAGTGCTTAGGACAGGGGCACTCTGGGGCCAACGTCCTGACTTTC. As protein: CASSKECLGQGHSGANVLTF.

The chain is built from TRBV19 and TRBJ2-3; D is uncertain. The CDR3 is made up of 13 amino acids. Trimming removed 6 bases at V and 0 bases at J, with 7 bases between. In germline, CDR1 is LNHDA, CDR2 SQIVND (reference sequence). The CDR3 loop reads CASSLSSTDTQYF. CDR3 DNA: TGTGCCAGTAGCCTCTCGAGCACAGATACGCAGTATTTT.

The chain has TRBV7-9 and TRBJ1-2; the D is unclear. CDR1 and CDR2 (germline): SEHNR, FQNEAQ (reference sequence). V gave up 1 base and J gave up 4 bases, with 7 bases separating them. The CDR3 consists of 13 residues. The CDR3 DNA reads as TGTGCCAGCAGCTTAGACGGCGTCTATGGCTACACCTTC. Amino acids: CASSLDGVYGYTF.

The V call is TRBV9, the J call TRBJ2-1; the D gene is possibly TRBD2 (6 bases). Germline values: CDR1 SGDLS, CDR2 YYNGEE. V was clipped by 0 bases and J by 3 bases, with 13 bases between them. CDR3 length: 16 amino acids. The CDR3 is CASSVGGDVIYNEQFF. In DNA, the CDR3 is TGTGCCAGCAGCGTAGGCGGGGACGTCATCTACAATGAGCAGTTCTTC.